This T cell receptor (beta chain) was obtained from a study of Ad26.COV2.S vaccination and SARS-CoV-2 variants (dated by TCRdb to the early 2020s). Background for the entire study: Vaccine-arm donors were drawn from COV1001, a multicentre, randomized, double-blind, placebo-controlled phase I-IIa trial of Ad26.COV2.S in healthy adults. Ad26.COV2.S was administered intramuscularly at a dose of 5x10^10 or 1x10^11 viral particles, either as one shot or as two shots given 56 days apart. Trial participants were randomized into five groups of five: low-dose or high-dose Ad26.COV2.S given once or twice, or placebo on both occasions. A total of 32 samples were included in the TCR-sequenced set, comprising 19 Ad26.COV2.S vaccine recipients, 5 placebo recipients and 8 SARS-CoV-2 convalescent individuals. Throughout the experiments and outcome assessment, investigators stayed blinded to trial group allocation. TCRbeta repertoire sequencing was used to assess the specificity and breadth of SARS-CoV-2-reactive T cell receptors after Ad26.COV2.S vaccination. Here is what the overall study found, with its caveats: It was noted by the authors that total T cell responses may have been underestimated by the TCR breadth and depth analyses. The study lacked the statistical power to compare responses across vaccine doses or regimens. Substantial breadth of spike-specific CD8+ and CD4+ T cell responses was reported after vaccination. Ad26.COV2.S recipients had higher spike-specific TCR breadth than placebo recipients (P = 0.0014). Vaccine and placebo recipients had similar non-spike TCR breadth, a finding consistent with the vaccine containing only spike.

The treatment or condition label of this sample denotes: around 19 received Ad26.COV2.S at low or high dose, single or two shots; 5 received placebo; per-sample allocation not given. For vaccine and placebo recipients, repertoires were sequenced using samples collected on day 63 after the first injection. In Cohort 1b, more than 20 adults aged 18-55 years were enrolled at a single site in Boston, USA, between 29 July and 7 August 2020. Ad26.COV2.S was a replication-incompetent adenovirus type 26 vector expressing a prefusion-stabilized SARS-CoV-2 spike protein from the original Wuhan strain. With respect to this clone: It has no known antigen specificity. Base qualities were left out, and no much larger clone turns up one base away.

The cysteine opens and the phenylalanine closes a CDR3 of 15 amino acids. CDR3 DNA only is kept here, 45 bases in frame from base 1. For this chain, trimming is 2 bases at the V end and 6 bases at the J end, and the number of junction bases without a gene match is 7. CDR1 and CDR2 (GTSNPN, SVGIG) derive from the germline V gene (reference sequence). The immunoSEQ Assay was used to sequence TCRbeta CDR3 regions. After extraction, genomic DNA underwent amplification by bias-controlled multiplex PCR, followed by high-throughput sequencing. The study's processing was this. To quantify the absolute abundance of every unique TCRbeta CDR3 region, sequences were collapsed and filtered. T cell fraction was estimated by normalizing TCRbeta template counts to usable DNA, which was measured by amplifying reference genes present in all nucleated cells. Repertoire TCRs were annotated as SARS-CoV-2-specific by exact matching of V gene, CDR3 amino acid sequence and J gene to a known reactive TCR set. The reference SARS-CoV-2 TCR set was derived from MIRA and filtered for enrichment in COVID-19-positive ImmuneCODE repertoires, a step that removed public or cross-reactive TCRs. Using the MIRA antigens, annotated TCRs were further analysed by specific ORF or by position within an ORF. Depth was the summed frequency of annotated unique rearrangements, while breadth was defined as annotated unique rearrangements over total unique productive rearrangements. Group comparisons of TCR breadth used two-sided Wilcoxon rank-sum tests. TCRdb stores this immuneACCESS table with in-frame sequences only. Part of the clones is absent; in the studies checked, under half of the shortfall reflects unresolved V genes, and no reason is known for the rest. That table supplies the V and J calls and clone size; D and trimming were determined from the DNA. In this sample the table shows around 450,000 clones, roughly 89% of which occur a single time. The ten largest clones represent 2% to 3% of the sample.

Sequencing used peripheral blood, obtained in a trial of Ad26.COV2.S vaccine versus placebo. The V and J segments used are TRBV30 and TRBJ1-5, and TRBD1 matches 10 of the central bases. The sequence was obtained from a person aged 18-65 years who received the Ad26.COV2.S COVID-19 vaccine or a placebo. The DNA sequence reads TGTGCCTGGAGTACTAGGACAGGGGGTGGTCAGCCCCAGCATTTT. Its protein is CAWSTRTGGGQPQHF.